Listed below are T cell receptor beta chains from one sample, sequenced in a study of cytomegalovirus exposure and HLA in healthy donors. Only in-frame clones appear in the TCRdb table, and some are missing; sequencing was by immunoSEQ multiplex PCR. Found here are 65,000 to 85,000 clones, approximately 84% of them singletons; the top ten hold 2.4%. Sequenced: PBMCs. All receptors come from a woman between 45 and 60 years old in good health and CMV-seronegative. Both conserved end residues are part of each CDR3. Fields, in order: D gene, clone size, V gene, J gene, CDR3 DNA, CDR3 protein. The D gene is left open where the match is weak. Rows may omit the clone size; those that give it use once, few, many or a size class.

NA	NA	TRBV12-5	TRBJ1-1	TGTGCTAGTGGGGCCTCGGGGGGAGGCACTGAAGCTTTCTTT	CASGASGGGTEAFF
NA	NA	TRBV6-6	TRBJ1-5	TGTGCCAGCAGTCCAGGGAAGAATAGCAATCAGCCCCAGCATTTT	CASSPGKNSNQPQHF
NA	NA	TRBV6-1	TRBJ1-6	TGTGCCAGTGAGGAGGGCTATAATTCACCCCTCCACTTT	CASEEGYNSPLHF
NA	NA	TRBV30	TRBJ1-2	TGTGCCTGGAGTGAAAAAACGGGTCTACACTATGGCTACACCTTC	CAWSEKTGLHYGYTF
TRBD2	NA	TRBV4-2	TRBJ2-5	TGTGCCAGCAGCCAAGATCTGCTAGCGGGCACTTACCAAGAGACCCAGTACTTC	CASSQDLLAGTYQETQYF
TRBD2	NA	TRBV7-3	TRBJ2-3	TGTGCCAGCAGCTTAGGACTAGCCTACACAGATACGCAGTATTTT	CASSLGLAYTDTQYF
NA	NA	TRBV7-6	TRBJ1-5	TGTGCCACAATCCTCCCAGCGGGGCTTTCCATCCCAAGCAATCAGCCCCAGCATTTT	CATILPAGLSIPSNQPQHF
NA	NA	TRBV5-1	TRBJ1-2	TGCGCCAGCAGCTTGGAGGGGCGGTCCTATGGCTACACCTTC	CASSLEGRSYGYTF
TRBD2	NA	TRBV15	TRBJ2-3	TGTGCCACCAGCCAGAGGGCTAGCGGACTCACAGATACGCAGTATTTT	CATSQRASGLTDTQYF
NA	NA	TRBV2	TRBJ2-7	TGTGCCAGCAGTGAATCCGGGACTCAGGGCGAGCAGTACTTC	CASSESGTQGEQYF
NA	NA	TRBV7-2	TRBJ2-1	TGTGCCAGCAGCTTAGTGACCGGAGGGCAGTTCTTC	CASSLVTGGQFF
TRBD1	NA	TRBV6-5	TRBJ2-1	TGTGCCAGCAGTTCCCCGGGGACAGGGGTAAATGAGCAGTTCTTC	CASSSPGTGVNEQFF
NA	NA	TRBV19	TRBJ2-3	TGTGCCAGTAGTATTGATCAGACAGATACGCAGTATTTT	CASSIDQTDTQYF
TRBD1	NA	TRBV7-9	TRBJ1-2	TGTGCCAGCAGCTTCGGGACAGGGGGCACCTATGGCTACACCTTC	CASSFGTGGTYGYTF
TRBD2	NA	TRBV6-5	TRBJ2-6	TGTGCCAGCACCTCGGGGGGGGCTGGGGCCAACGTCCTGACTTTC	CASTSGGAGANVLTF
TRBD1	NA	TRBV4-1	TRBJ1-2	TGCGCCAGCAGCCAAGTCGGGACAGGGACTGGCTACACCTTC	CASSQVGTGTGYTF
TRBD2	NA	TRBV25-1	TRBJ2-7	TGTGCCAGCAGTGAGGCCAGTCTAGCGGGCGGGTACGAGCAGTACTTC	CASSEASLAGGYEQYF
NA	few	TRBV2	TRBJ2-2	TGTGCCAGCAGTGTGCAGGGCGCCGGGGAGCTGTTTTTT	CASSVQGAGELFF
TRBD1	once	TRBV27	TRBJ2-7	TGTGCCAGCAGTCTAGGTGGGGACAGGGACCACGAGCAGTACTTC	CASSLGGDRDHEQYF
TRBD1	NA	TRBV29-1	TRBJ2-7	TGCACCCCGTGGGACAGGGCCTACGAGCAGTACTTC	CTPWDRAYEQYF
NA	NA	TRBV7-2	TRBJ1-3	TGTGCCAGCAAATCACAGGTGTCCCCTGGAAACACCATATATTTT	CASKSQVSPGNTIYF
NA	NA	TRBV11-2	TRBJ2-7	TGTGCCAGCAGCTTAGTAGATACAGCGGCCTACGAGCAGTACTTC	CASSLVDTAAYEQYF
NA	once	TRBV5-4	TRBJ1-1	TGTGCCAGCAGCTTGGACAGGGTCGCGAACACTGAAGCTTTCTTT	CASSLDRVANTEAFF
NA	NA	TRBV4-1	TRBJ2-3	TGCGCCAGCAGCCGGGAGGCAGTCACAGATACGCAGTATTTT	CASSREAVTDTQYF
TRBD1	NA	TRBV15	TRBJ2-7	TGTGCCACCAGCTCTTCACAGGGGTGGGACGAGCAGTACTTC	CATSSSQGWDEQYF
TRBD2	NA	TRBV5-5	TRBJ2-3	TGTGCCAGCAGCTCCTGGGGGGAGGGTGACGATACGCAGTATTTT	CASSSWGEGDDTQYF
TRBD1	NA	TRBV6-1	TRBJ1-5	TGTGCCAGCAGCGCGGACAGGGGTAGCAATCAGCCCCAGCATTTT	CASSADRGSNQPQHF
TRBD2	NA	TRBV7-9	TRBJ2-1	TGTGCCAGCAGCTTAGTTACTAGCGGGGGTTACAATGAGCAGTTCTTC	CASSLVTSGGYNEQFF
TRBD1	NA	TRBV19	TRBJ1-2	TGTGCCAGTAGTACCGGGACAGGGAACTCCTATGGCTACACCTTC	CASSTGTGNSYGYTF
NA	NA	TRBV7-9	TRBJ2-3	TGTGCCAGCAGCCCACGGTCAGGGGTCGACACAGATACGCAGTATTTT	CASSPRSGVDTDTQYF
NA	NA	TRBV11-2	TRBJ1-1	TGTGCCAGCAGCTTAGCGGTGAACACTGAAGCTTTCTTT	CASSLAVNTEAFF
NA	NA	TRBV5-4	TRBJ1-1	TGTGCCAGCAGCTTGGGCCCTGCGCTCTCTGAAGCTTTCTTT	CASSLGPALSEAFF
NA	NA	TRBV5-4	TRBJ2-7	TGTGCCAGCAGCCTCCGGGGGTTCGGCGAGCAGTACTTC	CASSLRGFGEQYF
NA	NA	TRBV5-1	TRBJ2-6	TGCGCCAGCAGCTTGGCTGACGGGAAGAAGGTCTCTGGGGCCAACGTCCTGACTTTC	CASSLADGKKVSGANVLTF
NA	NA	TRBV16	TRBJ1-1	TGTGCCAGCAGCCAACCGGACTCCATGAACACTGAAGCTTTCTTT	CASSQPDSMNTEAFF
NA	NA	TRBV9	TRBJ2-1	TGTGCCAGCAGCGTAGACCCGGACTCAATGCAGTTCTTC	CASSVDPDSMQFF
TRBD2	NA	TRBV5-6	TRBJ2-1	TGTGCCAGCAGTTACTCTAGCGGGAATTACAATGAGCAGTTCTTC	CASSYSSGNYNEQFF
NA	few	TRBV6-5	TRBJ2-6	TGTGCCAGCAGTTCGACAATGAGCTCTGGGGCCAACGTCCTGACTTTC	CASSSTMSSGANVLTF
TRBD1	few	TRBV5-1	TRBJ2-2	TGCGCCAGCAGCTCCCGAAGGGGGCGCGGCACCGGGGAGCTGTTTTTT	CASSSRRGRGTGELFF
NA	NA	TRBV2	TRBJ2-1	TGTGCCAGCATGGCAGGAGGGGTCAATGAGCAGTTCTTC	CASMAGGVNEQFF
NA	NA	TRBV7-9	TRBJ1-4	TGTGCCAGCAGCCCCGGGTTGCCCCAGGGAAATGAAAAACTGTTTTTT	CASSPGLPQGNEKLFF
NA	NA	TRBV6-6	TRBJ1-2	TGTGCCAGCAGTTACTCCCCTGACACGGGGGGCTATGGCTACACCTTC	CASSYSPDTGGYGYTF
NA	NA	TRBV5-4	TRBJ2-7	TGTGCCAGCAGCTTGAAAGGGGACGAGCAGTACTTC	CASSLKGDEQYF
NA	NA	TRBV12-5	TRBJ1-1	TGTGCTAGTGCCGACCCGGGGGGAGGGGCAAACACTGAAGCTTTCTTT	CASADPGGGANTEAFF
TRBD2	NA	TRBV25-1	TRBJ2-1	TGTGCCAGCAGTGCGGCGGGAGTGGCCTACAATGAGCAGTTCTTC	CASSAAGVAYNEQFF
NA	NA	TRBV18	TRBJ1-2	TGTGCCAGCTCACCACCTAATCCCTATGGCTACACCTTC	CASSPPNPYGYTF
TRBD2	NA	TRBV18	TRBJ2-2	TGTGCCAGCTCACCTAAACTAGCGGGAATGAACACCGGGGAGCTGTTTTTT	CASSPKLAGMNTGELFF
NA	NA	TRBV9	TRBJ1-3	TGTGCCAGCAGCGTAGGTCAGGCTGGAAACACCATATATTTT	CASSVGQAGNTIYF